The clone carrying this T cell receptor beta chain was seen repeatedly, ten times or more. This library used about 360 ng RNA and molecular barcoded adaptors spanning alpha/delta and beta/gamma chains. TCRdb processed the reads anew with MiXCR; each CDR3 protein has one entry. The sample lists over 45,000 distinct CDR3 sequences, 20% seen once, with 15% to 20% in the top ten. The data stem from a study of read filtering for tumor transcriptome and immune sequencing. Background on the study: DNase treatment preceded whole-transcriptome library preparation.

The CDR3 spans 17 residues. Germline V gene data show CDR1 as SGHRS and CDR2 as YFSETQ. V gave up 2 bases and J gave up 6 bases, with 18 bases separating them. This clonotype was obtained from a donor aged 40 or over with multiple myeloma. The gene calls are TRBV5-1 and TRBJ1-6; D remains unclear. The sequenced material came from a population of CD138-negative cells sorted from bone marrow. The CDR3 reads CASSFLTRVSSNSPLHF. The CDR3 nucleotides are TGCGCCAGCAGCTTCCTCACCAGAGTCTCTTCTAATTCACCCCTCCACTTT. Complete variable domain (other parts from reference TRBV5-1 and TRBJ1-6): KAGVTQTPRYLIKTRGQQVTLSCSPISGHRSVSWYQQTPGQGLQFLFEYFSETQRNKGNFPGRFSGRQFSNSRSEMNVSTLELGDSALYLCASSFLTRVSSNSPLHFGNGTRLTVT.